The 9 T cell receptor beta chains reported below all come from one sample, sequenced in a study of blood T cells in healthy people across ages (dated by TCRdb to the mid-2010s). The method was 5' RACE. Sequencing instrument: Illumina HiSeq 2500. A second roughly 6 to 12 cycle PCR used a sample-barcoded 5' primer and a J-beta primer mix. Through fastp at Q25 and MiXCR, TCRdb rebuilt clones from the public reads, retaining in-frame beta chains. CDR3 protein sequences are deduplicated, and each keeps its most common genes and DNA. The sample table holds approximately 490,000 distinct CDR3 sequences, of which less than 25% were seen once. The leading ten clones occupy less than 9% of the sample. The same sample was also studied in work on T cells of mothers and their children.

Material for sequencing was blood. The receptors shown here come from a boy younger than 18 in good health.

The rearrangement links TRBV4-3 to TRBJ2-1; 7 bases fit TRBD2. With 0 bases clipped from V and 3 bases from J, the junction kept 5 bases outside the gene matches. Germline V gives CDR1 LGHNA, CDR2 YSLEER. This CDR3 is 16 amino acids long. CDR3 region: CASSQELADVYNEQFF. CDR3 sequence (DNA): TGCGCCAGCAGCCAAGAGCTAGCGGATGTCTACAATGAGCAGTTCTTC.

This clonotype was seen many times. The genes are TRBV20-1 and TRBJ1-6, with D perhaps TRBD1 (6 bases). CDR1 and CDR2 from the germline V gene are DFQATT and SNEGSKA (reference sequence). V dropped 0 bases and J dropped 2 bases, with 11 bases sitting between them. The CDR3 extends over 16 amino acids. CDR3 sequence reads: CSAREQGSTYNSPLHF. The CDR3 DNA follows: TGCAGTGCTAGAGAGCAGGGGAGCACCTATAATTCACCCCTCCACTTT.

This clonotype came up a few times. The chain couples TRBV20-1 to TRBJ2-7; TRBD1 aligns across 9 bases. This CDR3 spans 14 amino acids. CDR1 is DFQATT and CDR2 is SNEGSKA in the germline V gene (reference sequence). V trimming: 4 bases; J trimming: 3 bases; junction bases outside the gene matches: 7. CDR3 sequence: CSAKTGGASYEQYF. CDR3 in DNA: TGCAGTGCTAAGACAGGGGGAGCAAGCTACGAGCAGTACTTC.

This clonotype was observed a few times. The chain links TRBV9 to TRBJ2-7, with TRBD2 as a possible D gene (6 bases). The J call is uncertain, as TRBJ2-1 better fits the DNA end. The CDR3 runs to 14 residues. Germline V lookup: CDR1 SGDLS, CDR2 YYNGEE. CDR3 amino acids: CASSSPGGVNEQFF. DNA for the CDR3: TGTGCCAGCAGCTCCCCCGGGGGAGTCAATGAGCAGTTCTTC.

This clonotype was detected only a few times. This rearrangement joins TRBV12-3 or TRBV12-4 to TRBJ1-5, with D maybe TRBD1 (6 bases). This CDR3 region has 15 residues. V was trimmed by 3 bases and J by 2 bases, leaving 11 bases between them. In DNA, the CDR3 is TGTGCCAGCAGTTTCGGGGGGGCTGGCAATCAGCCCCAGCATTTT. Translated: CASSFGGAGNQPQHF.

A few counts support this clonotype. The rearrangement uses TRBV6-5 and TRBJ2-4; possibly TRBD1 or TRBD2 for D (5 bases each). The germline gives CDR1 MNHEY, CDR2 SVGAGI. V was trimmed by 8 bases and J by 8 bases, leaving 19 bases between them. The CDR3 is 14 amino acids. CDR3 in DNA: TGTGCCAGCTCGAGAACCGGGGACGGTGACATTCAGTACTTC. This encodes CASSRTGDGDIQYF.

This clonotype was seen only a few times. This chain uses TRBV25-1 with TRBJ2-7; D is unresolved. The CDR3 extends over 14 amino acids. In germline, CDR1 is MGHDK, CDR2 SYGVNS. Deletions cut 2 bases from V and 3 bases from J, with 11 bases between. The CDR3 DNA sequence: TGTGCCAGCAGTGAACTAGGGATTGACTACGAGCAGTACTTC. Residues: CASSELGIDYEQYF.

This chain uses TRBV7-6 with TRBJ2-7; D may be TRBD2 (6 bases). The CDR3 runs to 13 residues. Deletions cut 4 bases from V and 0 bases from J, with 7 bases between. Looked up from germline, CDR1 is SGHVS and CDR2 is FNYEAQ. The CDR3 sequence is CASSSDYSYEQYF. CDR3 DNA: TGTGCCAGCAGCTCGGACTACTCCTACGAGCAGTACTTC.

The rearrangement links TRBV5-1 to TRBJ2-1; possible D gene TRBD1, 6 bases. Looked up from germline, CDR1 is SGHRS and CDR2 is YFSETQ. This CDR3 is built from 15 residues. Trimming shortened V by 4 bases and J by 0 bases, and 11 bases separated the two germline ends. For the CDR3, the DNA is TGCGCCAGCAGCCAGGGGCTGAGCTCCTACAATGAGCAGTTCTTC. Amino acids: CASSQGLSSYNEQFF.